The next 29 T cell receptor beta chains were all read from a single sample in a study of T cells in Graves' hyperthyroidism and ophthalmopathy. Authors of the study amplified TCR beta CDR3 regions from RNA transcripts. The study used the HTBI primer set for a first-round RT-PCR of the TCR CDR3. TCRdb re-called the multiplex PCR reads with MiXCR, one entry per CDR3 protein. The sample has 500,000 to 750,000 distinct CDR3 sequences; 14% are singletons. The sample taken for sequencing was blood. The receptors stem from a woman between 18 and 29 years old with Graves' ophthalmopathy.

The chain combines TRBV4-3 with TRBJ2-7, with D perhaps TRBD1 or TRBD2 (5 bases each). Germline loops: CDR1 LGHNA, CDR2 YSLEER. This CDR3 is 15 amino acids long. V was pared by 4 bases and J by 4 bases, with 17 bases between. CDR3 amino acids: CASSRASGLGYEQYF. Written as DNA, the CDR3 is TGCGCCAGCAGCCGGGCCTCGGGGCTCGGGTACGAGCAGTACTTC.

This clonotype was recorded many times. The CDR3 is CASSGYQGPPDEQFF. The CDR3 DNA reads as TGTGCCAGCAGTGGGTACCAGGGACCCCCGGACGAGCAGTTCTTC. The rearrangement joins TRBV5-6 to TRBJ2-1; D may be TRBD1 or TRBD2 (5 bases each). Trimming left V 5 bases short and J 10 bases short, with 22 bases between. This CDR3 contains 15 residues. Germline V gene lookup returns CDR1 SGHDT and CDR2 YYEEEE.

This clonotype appeared many times. CDR3 sequence: CSVEDSRYEQYF. The CDR3 bases are TGCAGCGTTGAAGACTCCCGCTACGAGCAGTACTTC. The chain links TRBV29-1 to TRBJ2-7; D gene ambiguous. From germline, CDR1 is SQVTM and CDR2 ANQGSEA. This CDR3 contains 12 residues. The V gene lost 0 bases and the J gene lost 3 bases, with 6 bases spanning the gap.

The J gene is TRBJ2-1, the V gene TRBV19; 10 bases agree with TRBD2. V dropped 3 bases and J dropped 7; count of bases not matched to a gene: 9. The CDR3 covers 16 residues. CDR1 LNHDA and CDR2 SQIVND come from the germline V gene (reference sequence). Here the CDR3 DNA reads TGTGCCAGTAGTATCGTGGTAGCGGGAGGAAGGAATGAGCAGTTCTTC. This translates into CASSIVVAGGRNEQFF.

This clonotype was observed many times. This rearrangement joins TRBV7-2 to TRBJ2-1, with a weak D call TRBD2 (6 bases). The CDR3 contains 19 residues. V dropped 3 bases and J dropped 0 bases, with 21 bases sitting between them. From germline, CDR1 is SGHTA and CDR2 FQGNSA. In DNA, the CDR3 is TGTGCCAGCAGCTTTCCCGGCGGTAGCGGACCAAGCTCCTACAATGAGCAGTTCTTC. Its protein product is CASSFPGGSGPSSYNEQFF.

This clonotype was recorded at least ten times. The rearrangement joins TRBV7-2 to TRBJ1-2; D gene unclear. The CDR3 is made up of 13 amino acids. Germline loops: CDR1 SGHTA, CDR2 FQGNSA. Deletions cut 5 bases from V and 2 bases from J, with 9 bases between. The DNA of the CDR3 is TGTGCCAGCAGCCCTCGGAGGAACTATGGCTACACCTTC. Encoded protein: CASSPRRNYGYTF.

This clonotype was detected ten times or more. The V call is TRBV7-2, the J call TRBJ2-7, with D possibly TRBD2 on 6 matching bases. Trimming took 5 bases from V and 6 from J, leaving 14 bases between them. CDR3 length: 13 amino acids. Germline V gene data show CDR1 as SGHTA and CDR2 as FQGNSA. The CDR3 sequence is CASSGDLAGEQYF. Written as DNA, the CDR3 is TGTGCCAGCAGCGGGGACTTAGCAGGCGAGCAGTACTTC.

This chain uses TRBV12-5 with TRBJ2-2; no clear D. Germline V gene data show CDR1 as LGHNT and CDR2 as FRNRAP. The CDR3 is 11 amino acids. The V gene lost 3 bases and the J gene lost 8 bases, with 4 bases spanning the gap. CDR3 loop: CASGFGGELFF. The DNA for the CDR3 is TGTGCTAGTGGTTTCGGAGGGGAGCTGTTTTTT.

This clonotype was found many times. The chain has TRBV3-1 and TRBJ2-1; D remains unclear. V lost 5 bases to trimming and J lost 5 bases, with 13 bases between them. The V gene's germline CDR1 is LGHDT and CDR2 YNNKEL (reference sequence). This CDR3 spans 14 amino acids. This chain's CDR3 is CASSEIGINNEQFF. The DNA of the CDR3 is TGTGCCAGCAGCGAAATCGGCATCAACAATGAGCAGTTCTTC.

On this clonotype itself: The CDR3 ends on some other residue instead of the conserved phenylalanine or tryptophan, so this is likely a read error. The chain links TRBV7-3 to TRBJ2-1, with TRBD2 matching 8 bases. Trimming at V came to 4 bases and at J to 2 bases, leaving 10 bases not matched to a gene. Germline V CDR1 and CDR2: SGHTA, FQGTGA. The CDR3 extends over 17 amino acids. In DNA, the CDR3 is TGTGCCAGCAGCTCGACGGGGGGGGAGGAGGCCTACAATGAGCAGTTCTCC. This encodes CASSSTGGEEAYNEQFS.

The chain carries TRBV7-3 and TRBJ2-1; D not resolved. V was cut by 2 bases and J by 4 bases, with 12 bases left in between. The germline gives CDR1 SGHTA, CDR2 FQGTGA. The CDR3 consists of 15 residues. The chain's CDR3 is CASSLGPGTYNEQFF. Written as DNA, the CDR3 is TGTGCCAGCAGCTTAGGACCGGGTACTTACAATGAGCAGTTCTTC.

The chain recombines TRBV10-3 with TRBJ2-2, with no clear D. Trimming took off 6 bases at V and 2 bases at J, with 13 bases between the two ends. There are 15 residues in the CDR3. The germline gives CDR1 ENHRY, CDR2 SYGVKD. The CDR3 reads CAISVEVRNTGELFF. The CDR3 bases are TGTGCCATCAGCGTCGAGGTGAGAAACACCGGGGAGCTGTTTTTT.

The table lists this clonotype with a few counts. This chain connects TRBV9 to TRBJ1-3, with a weak D call TRBD1 (6 bases). The germline V and J ends were trimmed by 3 bases and 4 bases, with 11 bases remaining between them. Germline CDR1 reads SGDLS; CDR2 reads YYNGEE. The CDR3 length is 14 residues. The CDR3 nucleotides are TGTGCCAGCAGCGACGCAGGGGTCGGAAACACCATATATTTT. Its protein product is CASSDAGVGNTIYF.

This clonotype was counted many times. The chain has TRBV12-3 or TRBV12-4 and TRBJ2-1, with D possibly being TRBD1 (6 bases). V lost 5 bases to trimming and J lost 8 bases, with 13 bases between them. The CDR3 consists of 13 residues. Written as DNA, the CDR3 is TGTGCCAGCAGTCCCTCAGGGGTCTATGAGCAGTTCTTC. Protein sequence: CASSPSGVYEQFF.

This clonotype was seen more than once but under ten times. The CDR3 DNA reads TGTGCCAGCAGTGTAGAGACAGGGGGCGCCTACGAGCAGTACTTC. Translated: CASSVETGGAYEQYF. V is TRBV28 and J is TRBJ2-7; 10 positions match TRBD1. From germline, CDR1 is MDHEN and CDR2 SYDVKM. V lost 5 bases to trimming and J lost 2 bases; unmatched junction nucleotides: 6. This CDR3 has 15 amino acids.

In this sample, this clonotype turned up a few times. The chain is built from TRBV7-2 and TRBJ1-2; maybe TRBD1 (6 bases). Per germline, CDR1 SGHTA and CDR2 FQGNSA. This CDR3 comprises 16 residues. Trimming left V 5 bases short and J 5 bases short, with 21 bases between. CDR3 protein: CASSTLGGGYMYGYTF. CDR3 DNA: TGTGCCAGCAGCACCCTCGGGGGCGGGTATATGTATGGCTACACCTTC.

This clonotype has ten or more counts. The chain's CDR3 is CASSLAGSVNQPQHF. CDR3 nucleotide sequence: TGTGCCAGCAGTTTAGCGGGGAGCGTCAATCAGCCCCAGCATTTT. J is TRBJ1-5 and V is TRBV12-3 or TRBV12-4; D unclear. V lost 0 bases and J lost 3, with 9 bases in between. CDR3 size: 15 residues.

This clonotype was detected many times. The V and J genes are TRBV27 and TRBJ2-5; 7 bases are shared with TRBD2. This CDR3 is built from 14 residues. Germline V gene data show CDR1 as MNHEY and CDR2 as SMNVEV (reference sequence). The trim removed 1 base at V and 5 bases at J, leaving 4 bases unmatched. CDR3 protein: CASSLWGGEETQYF. The DNA for the CDR3 is TGTGCCAGCAGTTTATGGGGGGGAGAGGAGACCCAGTACTTC.

This chain's CDR3 is CASSITQGSPLHF. DNA for the CDR3: TGTGCCAGTAGTATCACCCAAGGATCACCCCTCCACTTT. This chain uses TRBV19 with TRBJ1-6; unclear D gene. Trimming cost V 3 bases and J 10 bases, with 10 bases left between them. The length of the CDR3 is 13 residues. CDR1 is LNHDA and CDR2 is SQIVND in the germline V gene (reference sequence).

The V call is TRBV27, the J call TRBJ1-3; D is perhaps TRBD1 (6 bases). The CDR3 spans 14 residues. V lost 8 bases, J lost 1 base, and 12 bases lay in between. Germline loops: CDR1 MNHEY, CDR2 SMNVEV (reference sequence). In nucleotides, the CDR3 is TGTGCCAGCGGAACTGGGACATCTGGAAACACCATATATTTT. Amino acid sequence: CASGTGTSGNTIYF.

This chain joins TRBV7-2 and TRBJ2-1; 14 bases are a match to TRBD2. Losses at the gene ends were 3 bases for V and 2 bases for J; bases not matched to a gene: 18. Germline V gives CDR1 SGHTA, CDR2 FQGNSA. The CDR3 is made up of 22 amino acids. DNA for the CDR3: TGTGCCAGCAGCTTGGCCGGGACTAGCGGGGGCTACATGCAGAGTACCTACAATGAGCAGTTCTTC. Its translation: CASSLAGTSGGYMQSTYNEQFF.

In this sample, this clonotype turned up many times. The chain employs TRBV2 and TRBJ1-1, with D possibly matching TRBD1 (6 bases). Per the germline V gene, CDR1 is SNHLY and CDR2 is FYNNEI. Trimming removed 6 bases from V and 0 bases from J, with 11 bases in between. The length of the CDR3 is 14 residues. CDR3 in amino acids: CASRRGQMNTEAFF. Written as DNA, the CDR3 is TGTGCCAGCAGACGTGGACAGATGAACACTGAAGCTTTCTTT.

This clonotype was seen repeatedly, ten times or more. The chain recombines TRBV7-2 with TRBJ1-3; TRBD1 is a possible D gene (5 bases). This CDR3 contains 15 residues. V dropped 0 bases and J dropped 3 bases, with 9 bases sitting between them. CDR1 is SGHTA, CDR2 FQGNSA, per germline. This chain's CDR3 is CASSLAGTDGNTIYF. The CDR3 DNA follows: TGTGCCAGCAGCTTAGCGGGGACTGATGGAAACACCATATATTTT.

This clonotype was detected ten times or more. The V call is TRBV29-1, the J call TRBJ2-3; D possibly matches TRBD1 or TRBD2 (5 bases each). Germline CDR1 and CDR2: SQVTM and ANQGSEA. This CDR3 comprises 15 residues. Deletions cut 6 bases from V and 3 bases from J, with 19 bases between. The CDR3 DNA reads TGCAGCGTAGACCTGGGCGGAGAGGGGACAGATACGCAGTATTTT. It encodes CSVDLGGEGTDTQYF.

This clonotype was counted at least ten times. V gene TRBV27 combines with J gene TRBJ2-7; possibly TRBD1 for D (6 bases). The CDR3 is 15 residues long. Germline CDR1 reads MNHEY; CDR2 reads SMNVEV (reference sequence). Between the trimmed V and J ends, which lost 6 bases and 4 bases, there was a span of 19 bases. CDR3 DNA: TGTGCCAGCAGCGTAACAGGGAAGACTTTGTACGAGCAGTACTTC. Translating gives CASSVTGKTLYEQYF.

In this sample, this clonotype turned up many times. The gene calls are TRBV12-3 or TRBV12-4 and TRBJ1-5; TRBD1 matches 7 bases. The CDR3 loop spans 15 amino acids. Trimming took 6 bases from V and 0 from J; bases not matched to a gene: 5. In DNA form, the CDR3 reads TGTGCCAGCAGGCGGGACAGTTATAGCAATCAGCCCCAGCATTTT. The encoded protein is CASRRDSYSNQPQHF.

In this sample, this clonotype turned up a few times. J is TRBJ2-2 and V is TRBV20-1; 11 bases fit TRBD1. Germline-derived CDR1 and CDR2 are DFQATT and SNEGSKA (reference sequence). The CDR3 runs to 17 residues. Losses at the gene ends were 6 bases for V and 4 bases for J; bases not matched to a gene: 13. CDR3 in DNA: TGCAGTGCCTTCGGACAGGGGGCGCGGAGAAGCACCGGGGAGCTGTTTTTT. Its translation is CSAFGQGARRSTGELFF.

This clonotype was counted at least ten times. The chain recombines TRBV12-3 or TRBV12-4 with TRBJ2-3; no definite D call. The CDR3 is 15 residues long. Between the trimmed V and J ends, which lost 3 bases and 1 base, there was a span of 11 bases. CDR3 sequence (DNA): TGTGCCAGCAGTTTGATAGCTGGAGGCACAGATACGCAGTATTTT. It is translated as CASSLIAGGTDTQYF.

This clonotype was observed at least ten times. V usage is TRBV28 and J usage is TRBJ1-1; 7 bases align to TRBD1. This CDR3 contains 16 residues. CDR1 is MDHEN, CDR2 SYDVKM, per germline. With V trimmed by 5 bases and J by 0 bases, 9 bases remained unmatched. The CDR3 loop is CASSGFRGFLNTEAFF. The CDR3 DNA is TGTGCCAGCAGTGGATTCAGGGGGTTTTTGAACACTGAAGCTTTCTTT.